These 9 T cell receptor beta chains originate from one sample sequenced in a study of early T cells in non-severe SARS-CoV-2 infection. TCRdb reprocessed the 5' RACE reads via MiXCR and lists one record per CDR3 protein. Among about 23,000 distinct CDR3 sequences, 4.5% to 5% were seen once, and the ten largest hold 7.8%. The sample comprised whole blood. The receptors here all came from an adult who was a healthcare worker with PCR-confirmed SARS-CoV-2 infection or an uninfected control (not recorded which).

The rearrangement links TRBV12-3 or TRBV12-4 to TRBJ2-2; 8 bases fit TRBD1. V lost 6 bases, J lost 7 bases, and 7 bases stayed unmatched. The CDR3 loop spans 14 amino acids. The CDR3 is CASSPRGPSGELFF. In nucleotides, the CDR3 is TGTGCCAGCAGCCCCAGGGGGCCGAGCGGGGAGCTGTTTTTT.

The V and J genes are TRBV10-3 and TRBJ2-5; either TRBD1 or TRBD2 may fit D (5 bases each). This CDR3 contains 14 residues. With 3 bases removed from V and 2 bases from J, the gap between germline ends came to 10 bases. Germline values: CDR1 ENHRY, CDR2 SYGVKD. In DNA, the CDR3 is TGTGCCATCAGTGACCAGGGACGACAAGAGACCCAGTACTTC. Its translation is CAISDQGRQETQYF.

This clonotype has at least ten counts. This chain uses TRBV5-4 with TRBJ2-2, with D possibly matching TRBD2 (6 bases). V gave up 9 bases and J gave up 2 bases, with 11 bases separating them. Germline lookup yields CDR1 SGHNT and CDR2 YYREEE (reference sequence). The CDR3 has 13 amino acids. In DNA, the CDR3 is TGTGCCACCATGGGGGGTAACACCGGGGAGCTGTTTTTT. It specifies CATMGGNTGELFF.

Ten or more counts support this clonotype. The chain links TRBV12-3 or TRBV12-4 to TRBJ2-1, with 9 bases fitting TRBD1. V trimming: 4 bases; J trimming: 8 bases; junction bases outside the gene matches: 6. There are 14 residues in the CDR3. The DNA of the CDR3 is TGTGCCAGCAGTTCCTACAGGGGGCATGATGAGCAGTTCTTC. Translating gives CASSSYRGHDEQFF.

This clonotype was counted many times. The CDR3 DNA reads as TGTGCCAGCAGTCCCGCGGGAGCGGGGAGGTACAATGAGCAGTTCTTC. As protein: CASSPAGAGRYNEQFF. The chain employs TRBV27 and TRBJ2-1; 7 bases are a match to TRBD2. V was clipped by 5 bases and J by 4 bases; unmatched bases: 11. Germline V gene sequence: CDR1 MNHEY, CDR2 SMNVEV (reference sequence). CDR3 size: 16 residues.

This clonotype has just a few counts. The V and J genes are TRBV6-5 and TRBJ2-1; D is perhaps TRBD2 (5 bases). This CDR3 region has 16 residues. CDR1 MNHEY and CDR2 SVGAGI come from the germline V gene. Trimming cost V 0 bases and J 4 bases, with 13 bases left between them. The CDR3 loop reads CASSYSVKRRYNEQFF. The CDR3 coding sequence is TGTGCCAGCAGTTACTCGGTTAAGCGGAGATACAATGAGCAGTTCTTC.

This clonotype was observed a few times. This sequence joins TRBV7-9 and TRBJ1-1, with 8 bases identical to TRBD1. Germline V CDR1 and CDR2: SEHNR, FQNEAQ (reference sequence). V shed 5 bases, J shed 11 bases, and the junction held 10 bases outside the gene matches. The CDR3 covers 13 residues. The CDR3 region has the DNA TGTGCCAGCAGCCAAGATGGGACAGGTGGGGCTTTCTTT. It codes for CASSQDGTGGAFF.

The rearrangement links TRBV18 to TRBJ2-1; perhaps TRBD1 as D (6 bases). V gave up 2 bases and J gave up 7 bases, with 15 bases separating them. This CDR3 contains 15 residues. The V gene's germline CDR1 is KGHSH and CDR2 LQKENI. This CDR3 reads CASSPGIDRPNEQFF. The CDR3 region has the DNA TGTGCCAGCTCACCAGGGATCGACAGGCCGAATGAGCAGTTCTTC.

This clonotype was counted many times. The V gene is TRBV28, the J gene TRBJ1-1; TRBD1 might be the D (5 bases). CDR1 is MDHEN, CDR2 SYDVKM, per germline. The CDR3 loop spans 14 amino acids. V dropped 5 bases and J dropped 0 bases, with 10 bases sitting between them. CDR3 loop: CASSATAMNTEAFF. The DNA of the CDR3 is TGTGCCAGCAGTGCGACAGCCATGAACACTGAAGCTTTCTTT.